This T cell receptor (beta chain) was found in a study of response to subunit inactivated influenza vaccine (dated by TCRdb to about 2018). Describing the broader study: To follow how T cells responded to a trivalent subunit inactivated influenza vaccine, the researchers relied on deep quantitative profiling of the T cell receptor repertoire. Overall study outcomes, separate from this receptor: It was suggested by the authors that each seasonal influenza vaccination may recruit only a limited number of new T cells.

The germline V gene specifies MDHEN as CDR1 and SYDVKM as CDR2. Ends trimmed: V by 4 bases, J by 2 bases; bases unmatched to a gene: 8. The CDR3, cysteine through phenylalanine, is 16 amino acids long. The CDR3 DNA has 48 bases and is translated from base 1. Library construction relied on RT-PCR. TCRdb lists the instrument as Illumina HiSeq 2500. TCRdb trimmed public reads at Q25 via fastp, called clones via MiXCR and kept in-frame beta chains. Under each unique CDR3 protein, matching rows form one entry showing the most common genes and DNA. The sample table holds hundreds of thousands of distinct CDR3 sequences, of which approximately 14% were seen once. Of the sample, 11% falls within the top ten clones. Only a few counts were recorded for this clonotype. The specificity of this receptor is unknown. No base qualities exist here, and no much larger clone lies one base off it.

The chain links TRBV28 with TRBJ2-7, with 10 bases matching TRBD1. The TCR was taken from a middle-aged man who received an inactivated influenza vaccine. Donor details come from another sample of the same person, matched by shared clones. Sequencing used PBMCs from blood, obtained 11 to 12 days after vaccination. The CDR3 corresponds to CASSSPGQGIPYEQYF. The DNA sequence is as follows: TGTGCCAGCAGTTCTCCGGGACAGGGGATCCCCTACGAGCAGTACTTC.